Listed below are T cell receptor beta chains from one sample, sequenced in a study of shared clonotypes between healthy human individuals. Libraries were prepared by immunoSEQ multiplex PCR; TCRdb keeps only in-frame clonotypes and omits some of them. The sample holds 550,000 to 700,000 clones, roughly 72% seen once. Source material: memory CD4+ T cells sorted from blood. The receptors were gathered from a woman between 25 and 40 years old in good health. CDR3s include the opening cysteine and the closing phenylalanine or tryptophan. Each record gives: V gene, CDR3 protein.

TRBV30 CAWSVGTPRDEQYF
TRBV1 CTSSSGLVTDTQYF
TRBV6-5 CASTGIGYEQYF
TRBV11-1 CASKPGGASFNEQFF
TRBV15 CATKLAGVQEQFF
TRBV9 CASSVGVQGTEKLFF
TRBV15 CATSRDSTSGRLVNEQFF
TRBV7-7 CASSSSTGDGSDTQYF
TRBV5-4 CASSLAKDEQYF
TRBV6-6 CASNRGQDGLGQYF
TRBV7-2 CASSLQNRANTEAFF
TRBV27 CASSLRGSNTGELFF
TRBV5-1 CASNPGLGDYGYTF
TRBV30 CAWGRLGSSEAFF
TRBV6-5 CASSIMGANQPQHF
TRBV11-2 CASSSTGTPIKSPLHF
TRBV6-1 CASRNYLQGNYGYTF
TRBV7-8 CASSSERVIPDQQFF
TRBV11-2 CASIRLVGELFF
TRBV18 CASSPASGATEAFF
TRBV7-3 CASSLLRGTDGYTF
TRBV7-9 CASIQRQGGNTEAFF
TRBV5-6 CASSLISGPYEQYF
TRBV5-1 CASSSELAAYNEQFF
TRBV18 CASSPGKGAETEAFF
TRBV2 CASSRLNSNQPQHF
TRBV5-4 CASSRSGEGTIYF
TRBV5-1 CASSLGAGNYGYTF
TRBV11-2 CASSSRTGRYTEAFF
TRBV19 CASSIQGGAVHEQYF
TRBV28 CASSIGGQIKPQHF
TRBV19 CASRPSSGQIPYEQYF
TRBV13 CASSRLLAGASREQYF
TRBV5-1 CASSPGMGETQYF
TRBV28 CASSPGVANYGYTF
TRBV4-1 CASSQGATTNEKLFF
TRBV18 CASSPPGTEHTGELFF
TRBV28 CASSLGQGHEKLFF
TRBV10-1 CASSERGADTQYF